The 2 T cell receptor beta chains reported below all come from one sample, sequenced in a study of neurological immune-mediated disorders. Indicated time point: longitudinal time-point 2. TCRdb reanalysed the 5' RACE reads using MiXCR and keeps one entry per CDR3 protein. The table includes fewer than 40,000 distinct CDR3 sequences, 10% to 15% detected once. The source material was PBMCs. Receptors originate from a woman aged 40 to 50 in good health.

This clonotype has ten or more counts. The gene calls are TRBV2 and TRBJ1-5, with 7 bases matching TRBD1. Germline assignment: CDR1 SNHLY and CDR2 FYNNEI. The CDR3 is made up of 13 amino acids. The V segment lost 6 bases and the J segment 7 bases; nucleotides outside the gene matches: 6. For the CDR3, the DNA is TGTGCCAGCAGCGCCACAGGGGAACAGCCCCAGCATTTT. Residues: CASSATGEQPQHF.

There are many counts of this clonotype. The chain is built from TRBV20-1 and TRBJ1-4; D might be TRBD1 (6 bases). The V gene's germline CDR1 is DFQATT and CDR2 SNEGSKA (reference sequence). The length of the CDR3 is 14 residues. Between the trimmed V and J ends, which lost 6 bases and 7 bases, there was a span of 18 bases. The CDR3 protein is CSAPQEGGSEKLFF. Here the CDR3 DNA reads TGCAGTGCGCCCCAAGAGGGGGGGAGTGAAAAACTGTTTTTT.